This is a list of T cell receptor beta chains from one sample in a study of cytomegalovirus exposure and HLA in healthy donors. TCRdb keeps only in-frame clones here, not all; method: immunoSEQ multiplex PCR. The sample includes approximately 120,000 clones, more than 65% of them seen just once. The specimen sequenced was PBMCs. The source of these receptors is a man between 18 and 29 years old in good health and CMV-seronegative. CDR3s include the opening cysteine and the closing phenylalanine or tryptophan. D genes are given only for firm matches. A row's size may be missing; if present it is once, few, many or a size class.

TRBV9	TRBJ2-3	.	.	CASSPLRDSGFKDTQYF	TGTGCCAGCAGCCCCCTCCGGGATAGCGGCTTTAAAGATACGCAGTATTTT
TRBV7-9	TRBJ2-3	.	TRBD2	CASSSPDGGGARELYF	TGTGCCAGCAGTTCCCCGGATGGCGGGGGGGCCAGAGAATTGTATTTT
TRBV7-6	TRBJ2-1	.	TRBD2	CASSLSSGGPHEQFF	TGTGCCAGCAGCTTAAGCTCGGGGGGGCCTCATGAGCAGTTCTTC
TRBV5-1	TRBJ2-1	.	TRBD2	CASSLRTSGGGSYNEQFF	TGCGCCAGCAGCTTACGGACTAGCGGGGGGGGTTCCTACAATGAGCAGTTCTTC
TRBV6-6	TRBJ2-1	few	TRBD2	CASSWGGQYNEQFF	TGTGCCAGCAGTTGGGGGGGTCAATACAATGAGCAGTTCTTC
TRBV12-5	TRBJ1-1	once	.	CASGYQPSEGTEAFF	TGTGCTAGTGGCTATCAGCCCTCCGAGGGCACTGAAGCTTTCTTT
TRBV7-9	TRBJ2-3	once	.	CASSLQGNTDTQYF	TGTGCCAGCAGTCTTCAGGGGAACACAGATACGCAGTATTTT
TRBV28	TRBJ1-4	.	.	CASSLVGGIGPLANEKLFF	TGTGCCAGCAGTTTAGTGGGAGGAATTGGCCCTCTGGCGAATGAAAAACTGTTTTTT
TRBV6-4	TRBJ1-5	.	.	CASRAQLRTYYSNQPQHF	TGTGCCAGCAGAGCTCAGTTACGGACATACTATAGCAATCAGCCCCAGCATTTT
TRBV29-1	TRBJ2-5	few	.	CSVGPSGNQETQYF	TGCAGCGTTGGTCCCTCAGGGAACCAAGAGACCCAGTACTTC
TRBV19	TRBJ1-5	once	.	CASSIMSVSNQPQHF	TGTGCCAGTAGTATCATGTCAGTTAGCAATCAGCCCCAGCATTTT
TRBV5-1	TRBJ2-7	.	.	CASSPSLSYEQYF	TGCGCCAGCAGCCCTTCCCTCTCCTACGAGCAGTACTTC
TRBV4-3	TRBJ2-2	.	.	CASSQDRVKTGELFF	TGCGCCAGCAGCCAAGACAGGGTAAAAACCGGGGAGCTGTTTTTT
TRBV6-4	TRBJ2-3	few	TRBD2	CASSDSSGGTDTQYF	TGTGCCAGCAGTGACTCTAGCGGGGGCACAGATACGCAGTATTTT
TRBV5-1	TRBJ2-7	.	TRBD1	CASSADRAPSREQYF	TGCGCCAGCAGCGCCGACAGGGCCCCCTCTCGGGAGCAGTACTTC
TRBV19	TRBJ1-1	.	TRBD1	CASGWTGEAFF	TGTGCCAGCGGGTGGACAGGAGAAGCTTTCTTT
TRBV4-3	TRBJ1-1	once	TRBD1	CASSRSWQGVATEAFF	TGCGCCAGCAGCCGGAGTTGGCAGGGGGTTGCCACTGAAGCTTTCTTT
TRBV4-3	TRBJ2-7	.	.	CASSQERGTPFSLPYEQYF	TGCGCCAGCAGCCAAGAGAGGGGGACACCGTTCTCCCTTCCCTACGAGCAGTACTTC
TRBV11-2	TRBJ2-1	.	.	CASSFPTGSSSYNEQFF	TGTGCCAGCAGCTTCCCCACGGGTTCGAGCTCCTACAATGAGCAGTTCTTC
TRBV11-2	TRBJ2-7	.	.	CASSLGGPSYEQYF	TGTGCCAGCAGCTTAGGAGGGCCCAGCTACGAGCAGTACTTC
TRBV19	TRBJ1-2	.	.	CASSSIRDFYGYTF	TGTGCCAGTAGTTCTATCCGGGACTTCTATGGCTACACCTTC
TRBV19	TRBJ2-1	.	.	CASRRGGLGNEQFF	TGTGCCAGTAGGAGGGGGGGGCTGGGCAATGAGCAGTTCTTC
TRBV6-5	TRBJ2-1	.	TRBD2	CASKIGLADHNEQFF	TGTGCCAGCAAGATAGGACTAGCGGATCACAATGAGCAGTTCTTC
TRBV7-9	TRBJ1-2	.	.	CASSQTGFQYGYTF	TGTGCCAGCAGCCAAACAGGGTTTCAGTATGGCTACACCTTC
TRBV5-6	TRBJ1-6	.	.	CASSFRRTAYNSPLHF	TGTGCCAGCAGCTTCCGAAGGACAGCATATAATTCACCCCTCCACTTT
TRBV4-1	TRBJ2-5	.	.	CASSQYPTSLMLETQYF	TGCGCCAGCAGCCAATACCCTACTAGCCTAATGCTAGAGACCCAGTACTTC
TRBV19	TRBJ2-5	.	TRBD1	CASSIGAGGLLLETQYF	TGTGCCAGTAGTATAGGAGCAGGGGGCTTGCTGCTAGAGACCCAGTACTTC
TRBV5-4	TRBJ1-3	.	.	CASSLSWASGNTIYF	TGTGCCAGCAGCTTGAGTTGGGCTTCAGGAAACACCATATATTTT
TRBV29-1	TRBJ2-1	once	TRBD1	CSVGAGGYSEQFF	TGCAGCGTTGGGGCAGGGGGCTACAGTGAGCAGTTCTTC
TRBV11-3	TRBJ1-2	.	.	CASSANPGQGYGYTF	TGTGCCAGCAGCGCCAACCCCGGGCAGGGCTATGGCTACACCTTC
TRBV7-8	TRBJ1-6	.	TRBD1	CASSGDSSNSPLHF	TGTGCCAGCAGCGGGGACAGTTCTAATTCACCCCTCCACTTT
TRBV27	TRBJ2-1	few	.	CASRKGLHNEQFF	TGTGCCAGCAGGAAGGGACTGCACAATGAGCAGTTCTTC
TRBV19	TRBJ1-2	once	.	CASKTLSLEAYGYTF	TGTGCCAGTAAAACTCTCTCCCTTGAGGCCTATGGCTACACCTTC
TRBV5-4	TRBJ1-4	.	.	CASSSGSAKLFF	TGTGCCAGCAGTTCAGGGTCGGCGAAACTGTTTTTT
TRBV5-8	TRBJ1-1	.	TRBD1	CASSLQGGFKGYTEAFF	TGTGCCAGCAGCTTACAGGGGGGATTTAAGGGGTACACTGAAGCTTTCTTT
TRBV4-3	TRBJ2-5	.	TRBD1	CASSQDLNRGRETQYF	TGCGCCAGCAGCCAAGATCTGAACAGGGGGCGAGAGACCCAGTACTTC
TRBV2	TRBJ1-2	.	.	CASSEWMRGERSYGYTF	TGTGCCAGCAGTGAATGGATGCGGGGGGAGCGGTCCTATGGCTACACCTTC
TRBV19	TRBJ1-1	.	TRBD1	CASSRQGRDTEAFF	TGTGCCAGTAGTCGACAGGGGAGGGACACTGAAGCTTTCTTT
TRBV7-2	TRBJ1-2	once	TRBD1	CASSPRQGLGYTF	TGTGCCAGCAGCCCGCGACAGGGCCTGGGCTACACCTTC
TRBV5-7	TRBJ1-2	.	.	CASSLSSDTTNYGYTF	TGTGCCAGCAGCTTGAGCTCGGACACGACTAACTATGGCTACACCTTC
TRBV18	TRBJ1-4	.	.	CASSPQRLYEKLFF	TGTGCCAGCTCACCACAGCGGTTATATGAAAAACTGTTTTTT
TRBV5-8	TRBJ1-5	.	.	CASSFPNQPQHF	TGTGCCAGCAGCTTCCCTAATCAGCCCCAGCATTTT